The following is a T cell receptor beta chain sequence with its context. The data were obtained in a study of shared clonotypes between healthy human individuals. With V trimmed by 2 bases and J by 7 bases, 9 bases remained unmatched. The CDR3 loop spans 15 amino acids. Germline CDR1 and CDR2: MDHEN and SYDVKM. Some clones are missing from TCRdb's copy, which holds only in-frame ones; the method was immunoSEQ multiplex PCR. This table has millions of clones, 93% appearing once. This sequence joins TRBV28 and TRBJ1-2; 8 nucleotides align to TRBD1. The sequence was obtained from a young man in good health. Some clones in this sample may be carry-over from other donors' samples. The source material was naive CD4+ T cells from PBMCs. As to subset: CD45RA+ positively selected. This CDR3 is CASSLPRTGLAGYTF. Here the CDR3 DNA reads TGTGCCAGCAGTTTACCCCGGACAGGGTTAGCTGGCTACACCTTC.